The TCR beta chain under discussion was sequenced for a study of blood T cell repertoires in COVID-19. Living in 24 US areas, the participants were between roughly 18 and 90 years of age. Cohort placement rested on clinical history that participants reported themselves. V lost 6 bases and J lost 12, with 12 bases in between. This CDR3 is built from 11 residues. Germline lookup yields CDR1 KGHSH and CDR2 LQKENI. In the authors' workflow: Amplification of reference gene primers provided the estimated nucleated cell counts. TCRdb's copy holds only in-frame clones and misses some; the assay was immunoSEQ multiplex PCR. For V, J and clone size, that table is used; D and trimming come from the DNA. This sample has hundreds of thousands of clones; 85% occur once, and the top ten carry 1.5% to 2%.

The origin of this receptor is a woman aged 25 to 45 who had been exposed to COVID-19. This chain uses TRBV18 with TRBJ2-1, with D perhaps TRBD2 (5 bases). The specimen sequenced was PBMCs or T cells enriched from blood (not recorded which). The CDR3 reads CASSLGLMQFF. The CDR3 nucleotides read TGTGCCAGCTCCCTCGGACTGATGCAGTTCTTC.